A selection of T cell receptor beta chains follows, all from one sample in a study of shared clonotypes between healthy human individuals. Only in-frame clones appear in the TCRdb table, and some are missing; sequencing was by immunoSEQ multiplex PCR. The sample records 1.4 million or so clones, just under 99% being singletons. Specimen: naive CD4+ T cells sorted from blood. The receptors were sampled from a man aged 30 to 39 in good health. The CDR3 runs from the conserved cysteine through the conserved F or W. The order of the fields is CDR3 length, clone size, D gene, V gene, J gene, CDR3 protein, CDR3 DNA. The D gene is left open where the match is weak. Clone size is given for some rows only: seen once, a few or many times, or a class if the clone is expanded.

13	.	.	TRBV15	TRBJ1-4	CATSPARVEKLFF	TGTGCCACCAGCCCGGCCCGGGTTGAAAAACTGTTTTTT
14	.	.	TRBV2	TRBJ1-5	CASSDVGPPQPQHF	TGTGCCAGCAGTGATGTGGGGCCCCCTCAGCCCCAGCATTTT
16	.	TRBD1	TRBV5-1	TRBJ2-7	CASSLVGQGASYEQYF	TGCGCCAGCAGCTTGGTGGGACAGGGGGCTTCCTACGAGCAGTACTTC
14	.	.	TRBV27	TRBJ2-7	CASSPDFVYYEQYF	TGTGCCAGCAGTCCCGACTTTGTATACTACGAGCAGTACTTC
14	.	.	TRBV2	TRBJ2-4	CASSPTGRENIQYF	TGTGCCAGCAGTCCCACAGGGAGGGAAAACATTCAGTACTTC
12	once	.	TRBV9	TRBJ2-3	CASNPLTDTQYF	TGTGCCAGCAACCCACTCACAGATACGCAGTATTTT
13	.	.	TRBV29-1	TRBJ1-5	CSVEEWSGQPQHF	TGCAGCGTTGAAGAGTGGAGTGGTCAGCCCCAGCATTTT
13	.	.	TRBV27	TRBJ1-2	CASSLRGVDGYTF	TGTGCCAGCAGTTTGAGAGGGGTTGATGGCTACACCTTC
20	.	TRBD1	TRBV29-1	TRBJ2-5	CSVEDLFSPRDRDTAETQYF	TGCAGCGTTGAAGATCTTTTTAGTCCCCGGGACAGGGATACCGCGGAGACCCAGTACTTC
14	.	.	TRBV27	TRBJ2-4	CASSLEATKNIQYF	TGTGCCAGCAGTTTAGAGGCAACGAAAAACATTCAGTACTTC
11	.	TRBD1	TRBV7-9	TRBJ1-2	CASSSGQGNSF	TGTGCCAGCAGCTCCGGACAGGGGAACAGTTTC
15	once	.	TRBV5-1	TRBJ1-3	CASSLTGTSGNTIYF	TGCGCCAGCAGCTTGACAGGAACATCTGGAAACACCATATATTTT
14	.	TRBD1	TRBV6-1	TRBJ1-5	CASSRGQSYQPQHF	TGTGCCAGCAGCCGGGGACAGAGTTATCAGCCCCAGCATTTT
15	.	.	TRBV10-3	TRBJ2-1	CAIGMGDGGFDEQFF	TGTGCCATCGGAATGGGGGACGGGGGTTTTGATGAGCAGTTCTTC
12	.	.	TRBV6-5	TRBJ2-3	CASSYSLGTQYF	TGTGCCAGCAGTTACTCCTTAGGAACGCAGTATTTT
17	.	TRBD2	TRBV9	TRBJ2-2	CASSVDPSGQNTGELFF	TGTGCCAGCAGCGTAGACCCTAGCGGTCAGAACACCGGGGAGCTGTTTTTT